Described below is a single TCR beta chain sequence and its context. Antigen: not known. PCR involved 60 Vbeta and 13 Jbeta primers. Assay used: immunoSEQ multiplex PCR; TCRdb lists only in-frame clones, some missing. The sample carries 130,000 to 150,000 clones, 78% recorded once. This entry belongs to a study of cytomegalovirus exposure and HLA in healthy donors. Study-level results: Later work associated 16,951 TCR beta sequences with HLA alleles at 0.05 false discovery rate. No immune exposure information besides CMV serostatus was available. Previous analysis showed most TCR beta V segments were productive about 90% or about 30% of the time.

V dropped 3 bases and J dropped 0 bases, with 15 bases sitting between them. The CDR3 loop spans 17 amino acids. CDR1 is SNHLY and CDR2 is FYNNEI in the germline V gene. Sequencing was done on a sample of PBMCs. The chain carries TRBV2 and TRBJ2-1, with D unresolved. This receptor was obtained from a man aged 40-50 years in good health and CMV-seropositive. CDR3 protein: CASSERKASSSYNEQFF. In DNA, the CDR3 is TGTGCCAGCAGTGAGCGGAAAGCGTCGAGCTCCTACAATGAGCAGTTCTTC. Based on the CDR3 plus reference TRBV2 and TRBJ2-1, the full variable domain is EPEVTQTPSHQVTQMGQEVILRCVPISNHLYFYWYRQILGQKVEFLVSFYNNEISEKSEIFDDQFSVERPDGSNFTLKIRSTKLEDSAMYFCASSERKASSSYNEQFFGPGTRLTVL.